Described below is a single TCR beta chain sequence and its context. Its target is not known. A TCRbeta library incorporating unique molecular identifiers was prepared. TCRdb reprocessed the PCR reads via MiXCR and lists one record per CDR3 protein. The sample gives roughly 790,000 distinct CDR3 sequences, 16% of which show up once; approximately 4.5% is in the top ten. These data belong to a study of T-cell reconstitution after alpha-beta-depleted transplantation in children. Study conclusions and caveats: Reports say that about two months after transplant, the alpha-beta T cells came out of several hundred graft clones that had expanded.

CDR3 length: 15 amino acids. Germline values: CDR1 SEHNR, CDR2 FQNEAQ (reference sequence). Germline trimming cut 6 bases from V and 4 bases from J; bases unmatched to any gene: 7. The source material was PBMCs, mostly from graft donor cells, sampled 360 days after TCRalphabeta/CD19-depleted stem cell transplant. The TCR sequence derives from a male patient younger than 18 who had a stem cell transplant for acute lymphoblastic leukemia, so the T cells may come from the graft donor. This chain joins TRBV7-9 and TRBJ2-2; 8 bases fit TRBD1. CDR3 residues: CASRFQGAVTGELFF. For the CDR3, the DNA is TGTGCCAGCAGATTCCAGGGGGCGGTCACCGGGGAGCTGTTTTTT.